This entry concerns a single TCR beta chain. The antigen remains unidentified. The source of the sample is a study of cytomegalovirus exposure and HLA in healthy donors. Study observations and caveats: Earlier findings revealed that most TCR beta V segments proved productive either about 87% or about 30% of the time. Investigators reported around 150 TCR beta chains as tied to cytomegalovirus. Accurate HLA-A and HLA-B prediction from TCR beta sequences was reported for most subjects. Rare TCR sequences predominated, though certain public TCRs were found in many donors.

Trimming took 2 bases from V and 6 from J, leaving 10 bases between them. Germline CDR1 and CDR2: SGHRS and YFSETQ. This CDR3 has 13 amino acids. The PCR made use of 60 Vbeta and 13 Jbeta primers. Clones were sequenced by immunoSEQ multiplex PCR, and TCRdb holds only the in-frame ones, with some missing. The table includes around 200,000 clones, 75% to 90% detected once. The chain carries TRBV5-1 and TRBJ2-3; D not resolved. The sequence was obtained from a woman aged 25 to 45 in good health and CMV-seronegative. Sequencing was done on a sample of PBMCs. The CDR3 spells CASSLTSSDTQYF. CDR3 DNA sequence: TGCGCCAGCAGCTTAACTTCATCGGATACGCAGTATTTT.